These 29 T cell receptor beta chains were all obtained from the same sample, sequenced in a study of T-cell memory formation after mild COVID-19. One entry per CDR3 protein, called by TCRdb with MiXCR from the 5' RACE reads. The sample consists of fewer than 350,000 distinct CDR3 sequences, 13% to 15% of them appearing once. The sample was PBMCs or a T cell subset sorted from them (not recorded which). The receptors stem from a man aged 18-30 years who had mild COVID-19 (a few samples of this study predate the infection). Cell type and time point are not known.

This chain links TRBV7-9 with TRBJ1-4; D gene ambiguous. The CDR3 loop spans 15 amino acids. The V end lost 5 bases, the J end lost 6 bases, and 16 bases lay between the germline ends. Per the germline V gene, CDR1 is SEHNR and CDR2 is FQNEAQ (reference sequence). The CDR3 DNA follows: TGTGCCAGCAGCGCCACGGACGGGCTATATGAAAAACTGTTTTTT. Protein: CASSATDGLYEKLFF.

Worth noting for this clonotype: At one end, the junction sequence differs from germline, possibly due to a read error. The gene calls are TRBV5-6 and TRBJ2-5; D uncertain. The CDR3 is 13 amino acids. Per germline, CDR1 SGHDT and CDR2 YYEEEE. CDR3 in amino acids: CASSLVGQQTQYF. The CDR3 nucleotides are TGTGCCAGCAGCTTGGTCGGCCAACAGACCCAGTACTTC.

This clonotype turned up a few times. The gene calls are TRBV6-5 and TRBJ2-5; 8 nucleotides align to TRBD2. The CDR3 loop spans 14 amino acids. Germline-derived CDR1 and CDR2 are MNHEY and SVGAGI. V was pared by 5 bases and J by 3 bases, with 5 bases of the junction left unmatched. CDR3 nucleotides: TGTGCCAGCAGTCCTGCGGGGGGCAAAGAGACCCAGTACTTC. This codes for CASSPAGGKETQYF.

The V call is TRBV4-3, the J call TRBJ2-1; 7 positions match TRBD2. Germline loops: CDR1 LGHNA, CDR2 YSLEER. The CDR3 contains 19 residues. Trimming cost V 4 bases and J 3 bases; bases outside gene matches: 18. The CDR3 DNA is TGCGCCAGCAGCCTCAGACTGGCGGGGGAGGAGGTTAACTACAATGAGCAGTTCTTC. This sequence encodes CASSLRLAGEEVNYNEQFF.

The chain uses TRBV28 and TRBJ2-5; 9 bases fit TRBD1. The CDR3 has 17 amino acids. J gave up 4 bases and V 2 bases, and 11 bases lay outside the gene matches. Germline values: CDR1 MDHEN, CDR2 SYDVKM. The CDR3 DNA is TGTGCCAGCAGTTTACCCTCCGGGACAGGGTTGGGAGAGACCCAGTACTTC. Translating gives CASSLPSGTGLGETQYF.

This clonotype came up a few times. The CDR3 sequence: CASSSEDRMNTEAFF. The CDR3 DNA is TGCGCCAGCAGCTCCGAGGACAGGATGAACACTGAAGCTTTCTTT. The rearrangement joins TRBV5-1 to TRBJ1-1; 7 positions match TRBD1. The V segment lost 3 bases and the J segment 0 bases; nucleotides outside the gene matches: 5. The CDR3 is made up of 15 amino acids. Germline V gives CDR1 SGHRS, CDR2 YFSETQ.

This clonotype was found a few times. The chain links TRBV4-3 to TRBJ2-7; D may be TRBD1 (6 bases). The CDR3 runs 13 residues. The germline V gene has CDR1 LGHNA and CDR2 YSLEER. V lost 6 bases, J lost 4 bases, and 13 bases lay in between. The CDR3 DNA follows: TGCGCCAGCAGTCAGGGACATTCATACGAGCAGTACTTC. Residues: CASSQGHSYEQYF.

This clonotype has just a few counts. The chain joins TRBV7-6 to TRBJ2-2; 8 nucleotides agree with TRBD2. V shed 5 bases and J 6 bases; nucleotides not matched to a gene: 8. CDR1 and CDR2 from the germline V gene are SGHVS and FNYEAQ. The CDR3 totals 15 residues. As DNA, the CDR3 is TGTGCCAGCAGCCTAGGACTAGCAGCGCCCGGGGAGCTGTTTTTT. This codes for CASSLGLAAPGELFF.

This CDR3 is CASSLVGTSGGGAQYF. CDR3 DNA: TGTGCCAGCAGCTTAGTGGGGACTAGCGGGGGTGGGGCGCAGTATTTT. The rearrangement joins TRBV7-2 to TRBJ2-3, with 14 bases matching TRBD2. The CDR3 loop spans 16 amino acids. CDR1 SGHTA and CDR2 FQGNSA come from the germline V gene. The J segment lost 10 bases and the V segment lost 1 base, leaving 7 bases of the junction unmatched.

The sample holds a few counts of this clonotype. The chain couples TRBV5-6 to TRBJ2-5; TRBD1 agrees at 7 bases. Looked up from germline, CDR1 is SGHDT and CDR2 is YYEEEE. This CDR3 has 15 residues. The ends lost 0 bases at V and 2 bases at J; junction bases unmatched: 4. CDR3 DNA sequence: TGTGCCAGCAGCTTGGACAGGGGCTATCAAGAGACCCAGTACTTC. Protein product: CASSLDRGYQETQYF.

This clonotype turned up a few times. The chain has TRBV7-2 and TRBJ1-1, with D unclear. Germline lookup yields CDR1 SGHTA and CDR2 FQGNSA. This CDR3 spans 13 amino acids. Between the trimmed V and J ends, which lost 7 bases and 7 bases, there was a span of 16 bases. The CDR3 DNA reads TGTGCCAGCACACTATCTCGGAGAGATGAAGCTTTCTTT. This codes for CASTLSRRDEAFF.

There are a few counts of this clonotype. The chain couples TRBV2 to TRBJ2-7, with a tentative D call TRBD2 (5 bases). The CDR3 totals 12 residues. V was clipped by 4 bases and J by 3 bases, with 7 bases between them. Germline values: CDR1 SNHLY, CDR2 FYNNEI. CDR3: CASSGGFYEQYV. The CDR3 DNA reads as TGTGCCAGCAGTGGAGGGTTCTACGAGCAGTACGTC.

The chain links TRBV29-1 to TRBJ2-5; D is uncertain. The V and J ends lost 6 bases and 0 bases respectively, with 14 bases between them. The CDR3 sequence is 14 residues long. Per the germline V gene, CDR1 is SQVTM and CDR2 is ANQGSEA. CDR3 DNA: TGCAGCGTGGACCAGGTGAATAACCAAGAGACCCAGTACTTC. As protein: CSVDQVNNQETQYF.

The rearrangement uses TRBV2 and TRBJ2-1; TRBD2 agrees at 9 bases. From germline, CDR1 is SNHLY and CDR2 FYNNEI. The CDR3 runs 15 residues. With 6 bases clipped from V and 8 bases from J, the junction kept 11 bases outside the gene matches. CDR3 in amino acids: CASRRRRGGEDEQFF. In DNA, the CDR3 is TGTGCCAGCAGGCGCCGGCGGGGGGGCGAGGATGAGCAGTTCTTC.

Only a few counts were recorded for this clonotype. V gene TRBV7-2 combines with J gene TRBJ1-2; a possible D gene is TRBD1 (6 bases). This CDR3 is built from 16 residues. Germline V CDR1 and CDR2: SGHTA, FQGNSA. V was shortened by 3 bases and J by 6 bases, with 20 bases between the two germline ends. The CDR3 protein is CASSFARGGGLHGYTF. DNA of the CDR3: TGTGCCAGCAGCTTCGCGAGAGGGGGTGGATTGCATGGCTACACCTTC.

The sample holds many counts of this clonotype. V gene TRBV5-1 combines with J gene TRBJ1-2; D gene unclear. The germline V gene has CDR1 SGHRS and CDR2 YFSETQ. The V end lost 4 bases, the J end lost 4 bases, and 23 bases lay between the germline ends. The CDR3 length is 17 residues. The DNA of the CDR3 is TGCGCCAGCAGCGCCGACCCGACCTCCGGGTTAAGCTATGGCTACACCTTC. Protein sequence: CASSADPTSGLSYGYTF. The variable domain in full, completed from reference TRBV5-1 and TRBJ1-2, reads KAGVTQTPRYLIKTRGQQVTLSCSPISGHRSVSWYQQTPGQGLQFLFEYFSETQRNKGNFPGRFSGRQFSNSRSEMNVSTLELGDSALYLCASSADPTSGLSYGYTFGSGTRLTVV.

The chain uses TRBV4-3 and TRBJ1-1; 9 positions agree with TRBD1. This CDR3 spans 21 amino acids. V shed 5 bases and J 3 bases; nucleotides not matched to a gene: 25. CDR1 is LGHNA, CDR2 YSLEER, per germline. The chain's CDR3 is CASSLRRWGSETGGGDTEAFF. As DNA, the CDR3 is TGCGCCAGCAGCTTACGGCGGTGGGGCAGCGAAACAGGGGGCGGGGACACTGAAGCTTTCTTT.

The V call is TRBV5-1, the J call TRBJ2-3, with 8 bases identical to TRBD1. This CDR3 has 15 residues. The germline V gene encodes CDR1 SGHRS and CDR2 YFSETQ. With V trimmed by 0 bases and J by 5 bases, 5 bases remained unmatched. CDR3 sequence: CASSLAQGAGDTQYF. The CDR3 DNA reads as TGCGCCAGCAGCTTGGCTCAGGGGGCAGGAGATACGCAGTATTTT.

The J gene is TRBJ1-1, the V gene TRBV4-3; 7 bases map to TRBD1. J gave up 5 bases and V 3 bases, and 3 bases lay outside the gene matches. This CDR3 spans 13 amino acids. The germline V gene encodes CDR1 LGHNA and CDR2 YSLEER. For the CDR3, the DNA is TGCGCCAGCAGCCATAACAGGGGAACTGAAGCTTTCTTT. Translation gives CASSHNRGTEAFF.

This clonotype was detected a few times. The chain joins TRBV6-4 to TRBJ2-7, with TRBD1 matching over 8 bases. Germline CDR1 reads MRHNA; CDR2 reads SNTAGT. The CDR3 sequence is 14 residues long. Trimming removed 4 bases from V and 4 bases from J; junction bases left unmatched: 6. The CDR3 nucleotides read TGTGCCAGCAGTGGGACAGGGAAACCTTACGAGCAGTACGTC. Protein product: CASSGTGKPYEQYV.

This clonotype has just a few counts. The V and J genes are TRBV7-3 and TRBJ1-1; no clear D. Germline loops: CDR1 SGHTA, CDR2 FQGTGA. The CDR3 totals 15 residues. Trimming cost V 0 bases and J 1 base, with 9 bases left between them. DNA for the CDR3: TGTGCCAGCAGCTTAACCCCAATCGCGAACACTGAAGCTTTCTTT. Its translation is CASSLTPIANTEAFF. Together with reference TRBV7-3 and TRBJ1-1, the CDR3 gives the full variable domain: GAGVSQTPSNKVTEKGKYVELRCDPISGHTALYWYRQSLGQGPEFLIYFQGTGAADDSGLPNDRFFAVRPEGSVSTLKIQRTERGDSAVYLCASSLTPIANTEAFFGQGTRLTVV.

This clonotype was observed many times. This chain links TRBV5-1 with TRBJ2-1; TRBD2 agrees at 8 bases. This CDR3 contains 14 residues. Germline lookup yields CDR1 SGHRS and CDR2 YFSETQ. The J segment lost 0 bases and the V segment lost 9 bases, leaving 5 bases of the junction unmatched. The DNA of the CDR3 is TGCGCCACCTCGGGGGGGAACTCCTACAATGAGCAGTTCTTC. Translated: CATSGGNSYNEQFF. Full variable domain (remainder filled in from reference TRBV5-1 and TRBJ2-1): KAGVTQTPRYLIKTRGQQVTLSCSPISGHRSVSWYQQTPGQGLQFLFEYFSETQRNKGNFPGRFSGRQFSNSRSEMNVSTLELGDSALYLCATSGGNSYNEQFFGPGTRLTVL.

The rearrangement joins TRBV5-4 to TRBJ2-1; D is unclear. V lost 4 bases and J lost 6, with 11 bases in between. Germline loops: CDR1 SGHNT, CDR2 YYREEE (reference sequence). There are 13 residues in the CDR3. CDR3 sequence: CASSIDMPNEQFF. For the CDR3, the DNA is TGTGCCAGCAGCATAGACATGCCCAATGAGCAGTTCTTC. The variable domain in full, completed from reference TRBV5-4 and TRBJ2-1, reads ETGVTQSPTHLIKTRGQQVTLRCSSQSGHNTVSWYQQALGQGPQFIFQYYREEENGRGNFPPRFSGLQFPNYSSELNVNALELDDSALYLCASSIDMPNEQFFGPGTRLTVL.

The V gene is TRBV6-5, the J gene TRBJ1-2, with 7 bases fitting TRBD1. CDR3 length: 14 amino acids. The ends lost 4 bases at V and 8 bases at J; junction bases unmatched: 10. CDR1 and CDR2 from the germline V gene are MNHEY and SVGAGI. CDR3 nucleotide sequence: TGTGCCAGCAGTTTGGGGACACTGACAGGGGGCTACACCTTC. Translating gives CASSLGTLTGGYTF.

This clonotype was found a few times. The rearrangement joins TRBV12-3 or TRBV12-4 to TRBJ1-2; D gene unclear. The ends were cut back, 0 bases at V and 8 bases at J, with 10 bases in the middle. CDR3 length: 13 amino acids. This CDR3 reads CASSLARRGGYTF. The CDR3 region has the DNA TGTGCCAGCAGTTTAGCGCGTCGTGGCGGCTACACCTTC.

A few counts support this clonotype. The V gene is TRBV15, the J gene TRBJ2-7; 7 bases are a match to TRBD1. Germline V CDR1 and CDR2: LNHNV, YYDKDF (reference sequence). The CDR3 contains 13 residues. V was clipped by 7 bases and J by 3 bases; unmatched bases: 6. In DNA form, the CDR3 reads TGTGCCACCAAGGGGGACAGACGCTACGAGCAGTACGTC. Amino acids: CATKGDRRYEQYV.

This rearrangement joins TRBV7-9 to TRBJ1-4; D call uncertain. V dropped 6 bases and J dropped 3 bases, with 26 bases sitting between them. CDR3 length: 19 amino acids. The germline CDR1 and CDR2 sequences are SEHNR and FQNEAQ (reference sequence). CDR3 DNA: TGTGCCAGCAGTCCCTTATCTATAGGCCGGTCGCTTCCTAATGAAAAACTGTTTTTT. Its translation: CASSPLSIGRSLPNEKLFF.

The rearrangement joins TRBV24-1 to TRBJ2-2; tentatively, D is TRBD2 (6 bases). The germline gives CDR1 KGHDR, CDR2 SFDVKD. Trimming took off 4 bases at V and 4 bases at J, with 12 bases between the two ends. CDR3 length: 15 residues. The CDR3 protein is CATSDPGLTTGELFF. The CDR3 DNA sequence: TGTGCCACCAGTGACCCGGGACTGACCACCGGGGAGCTGTTTTTT.

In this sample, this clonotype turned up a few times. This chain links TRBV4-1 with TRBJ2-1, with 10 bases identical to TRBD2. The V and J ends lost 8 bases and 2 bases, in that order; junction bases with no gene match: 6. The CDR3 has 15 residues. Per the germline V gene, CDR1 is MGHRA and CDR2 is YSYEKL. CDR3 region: CASGPSGGPYNEQFF. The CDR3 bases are TGCGCCAGCGGGCCTAGCGGGGGACCCTACAATGAGCAGTTCTTC.